This T cell receptor beta chain was recorded in a study of blood T cells in healthy people across ages. Broader study findings: TCR beta diversity per million T cells fell roughly linearly with age.

V gave up 0 bases and J gave up 4 bases, with 8 bases separating them. Germline values: CDR1 SGHRS, CDR2 YFSETQ. The CDR3 is 14 residues long. Primed by a sample-barcoded 5' primer and a J-beta primer mix, a second PCR proceeded for 7 to 11 cycles. Every cDNA was tagged by a template-switch adaptor with 12 random nucleotides. MiXCR, run by TCRdb on the 5' RACE reads, gives a single entry per CDR3 protein. The profile shows approximately 1,700,000 distinct CDR3 sequences, roughly two fifths of them singletons. This clonotype was seen only a few times. Its antigen is still unknown. The chain carries TRBV5-1 and TRBJ2-1; unclear D gene. The sample consisted of blood. The receptor was isolated from a human donor in good health. The CDR3 sequence: CASSLAVTYNEQFF. DNA for the CDR3: TGCGCCAGCAGCTTGGCCGTCACATACAATGAGCAGTTCTTC.